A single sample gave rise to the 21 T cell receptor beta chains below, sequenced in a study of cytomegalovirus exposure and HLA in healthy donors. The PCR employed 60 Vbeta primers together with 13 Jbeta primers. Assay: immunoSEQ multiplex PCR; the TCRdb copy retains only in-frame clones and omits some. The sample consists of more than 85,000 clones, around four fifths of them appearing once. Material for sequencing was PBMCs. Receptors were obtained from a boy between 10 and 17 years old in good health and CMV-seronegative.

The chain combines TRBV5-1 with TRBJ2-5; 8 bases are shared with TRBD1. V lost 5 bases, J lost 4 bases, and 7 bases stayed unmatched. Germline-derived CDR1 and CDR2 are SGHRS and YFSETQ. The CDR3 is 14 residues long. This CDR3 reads CASSPTGAIETQYF. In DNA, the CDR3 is TGCGCCAGCAGTCCGACAGGGGCAATAGAGACCCAGTACTTC. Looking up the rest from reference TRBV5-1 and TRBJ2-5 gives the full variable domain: KAGVTQTPRYLIKTRGQQVTLSCSPISGHRSVSWYQQTPGQGLQFLFEYFSETQRNKGNFPGRFSGRQFSNSRSEMNVSTLELGDSALYLCASSPTGAIETQYFGPGTRLLVL.

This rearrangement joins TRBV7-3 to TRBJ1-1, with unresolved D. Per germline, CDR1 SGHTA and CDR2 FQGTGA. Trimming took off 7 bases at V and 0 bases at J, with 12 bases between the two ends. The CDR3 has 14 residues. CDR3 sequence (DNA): TGTGCCAGCAAGGCGGGTATGATGAACACTGAAGCTTTCTTT. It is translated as CASKAGMMNTEAFF. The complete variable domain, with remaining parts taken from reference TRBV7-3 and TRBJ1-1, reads GAGVSQTPSNKVTEKGKYVELRCDPISGHTALYWYRQSLGQGPEFLIYFQGTGAADDSGLPNDRFFAVRPEGSVSTLKIQRTERGDSAVYLCASKAGMMNTEAFFGQGTRLTVV.

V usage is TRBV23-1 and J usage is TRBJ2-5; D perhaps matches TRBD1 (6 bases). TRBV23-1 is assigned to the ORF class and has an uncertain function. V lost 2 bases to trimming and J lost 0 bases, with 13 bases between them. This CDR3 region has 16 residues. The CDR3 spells CASSQSPRTDQETQYF. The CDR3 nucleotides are TGCGCCAGCAGTCAAAGCCCGAGGACAGACCAAGAGACCCAGTACTTC.

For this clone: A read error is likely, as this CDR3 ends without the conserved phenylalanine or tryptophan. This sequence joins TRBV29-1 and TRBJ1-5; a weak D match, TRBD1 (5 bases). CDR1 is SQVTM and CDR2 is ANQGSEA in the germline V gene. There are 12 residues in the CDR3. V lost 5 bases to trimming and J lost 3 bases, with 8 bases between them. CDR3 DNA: TGCAGCGTTCGGGGGTACAATCAGCCCCAGCATGTT. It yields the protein CSVRGYNQPQHV.

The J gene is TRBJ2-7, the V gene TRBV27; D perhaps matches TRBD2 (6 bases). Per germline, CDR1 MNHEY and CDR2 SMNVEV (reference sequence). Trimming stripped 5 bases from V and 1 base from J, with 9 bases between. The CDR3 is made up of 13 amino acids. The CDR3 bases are TGTGCCAGCAGTAGGCGGGGTTCCTACGAGCAGTACTTC. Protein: CASSRRGSYEQYF.

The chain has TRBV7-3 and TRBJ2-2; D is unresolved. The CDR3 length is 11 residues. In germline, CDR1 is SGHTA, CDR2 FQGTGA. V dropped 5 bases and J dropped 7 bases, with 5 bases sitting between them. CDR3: CASSLSGELFF. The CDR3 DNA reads TGTGCCAGCAGCCTCAGCGGGGAGCTGTTTTTT.

The CDR3 reads CASSSGQGMVNEQFF. The CDR3 coding sequence is TGTGCCAGCTCATCTGGACAGGGGATGGTGAATGAGCAGTTCTTC. The chain recombines TRBV18 with TRBJ2-1, with 9 bases that match TRBD1. The germline V gene has CDR1 KGHSH and CDR2 LQKENI. The CDR3 loop spans 15 amino acids. Trimming took 5 bases from V and 7 from J; bases not matched to a gene: 9.

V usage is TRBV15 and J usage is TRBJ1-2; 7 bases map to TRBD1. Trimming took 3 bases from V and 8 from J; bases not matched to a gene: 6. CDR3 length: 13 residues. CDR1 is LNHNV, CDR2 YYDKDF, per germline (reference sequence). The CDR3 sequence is CATSSQTGRGYTF. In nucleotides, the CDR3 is TGTGCCACCAGCAGCCAGACAGGGAGGGGCTACACCTTC.

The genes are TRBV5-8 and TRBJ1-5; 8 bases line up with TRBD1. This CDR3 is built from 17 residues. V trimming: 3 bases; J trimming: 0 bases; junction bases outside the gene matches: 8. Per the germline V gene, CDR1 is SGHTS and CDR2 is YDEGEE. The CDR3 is CASSSGQGSYSNQPQHF. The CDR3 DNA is TGTGCCAGCAGCTCAGGACAGGGTAGTTATAGCAATCAGCCCCAGCATTTT.

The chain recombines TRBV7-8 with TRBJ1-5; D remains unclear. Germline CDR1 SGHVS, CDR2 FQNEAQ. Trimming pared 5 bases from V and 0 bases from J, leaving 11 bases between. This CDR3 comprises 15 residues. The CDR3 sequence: CASSPRRVSNQPQHF. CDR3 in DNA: TGTGCCAGCAGCCCACGGAGGGTTAGCAATCAGCCCCAGCATTTT. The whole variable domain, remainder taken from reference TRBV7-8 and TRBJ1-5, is GAGVSQSPRYKVAKRGQDVALRCDPISGHVSLFWYQQALGQGPEFLTYFQNEAQLDKSGLPSDRFFAERPEGSVSTLKIQRTQQEDSAVYLCASSPRRVSNQPQHFGDGTRLSIL.

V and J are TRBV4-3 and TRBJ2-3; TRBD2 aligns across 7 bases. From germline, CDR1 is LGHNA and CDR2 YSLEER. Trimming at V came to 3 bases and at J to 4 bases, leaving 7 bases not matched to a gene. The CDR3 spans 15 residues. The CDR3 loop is CASSQGGRGADTQYF. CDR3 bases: TGCGCCAGCAGCCAGGGGGGACGGGGGGCAGATACGCAGTATTTT.

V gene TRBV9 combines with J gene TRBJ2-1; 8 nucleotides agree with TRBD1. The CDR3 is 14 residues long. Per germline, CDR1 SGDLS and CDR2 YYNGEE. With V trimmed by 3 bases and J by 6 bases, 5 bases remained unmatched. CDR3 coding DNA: TGTGCCAGCAGCGCCGGACAGGGACCCAATGAGCAGTTCTTC. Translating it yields CASSAGQGPNEQFF.

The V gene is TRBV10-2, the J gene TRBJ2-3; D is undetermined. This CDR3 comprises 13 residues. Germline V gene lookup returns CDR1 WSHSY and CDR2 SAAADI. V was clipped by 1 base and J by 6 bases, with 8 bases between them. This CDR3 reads CASSELFLDTQYF. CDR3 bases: TGCGCCAGCAGTGAGTTGTTCTTGGATACGCAGTATTTT.

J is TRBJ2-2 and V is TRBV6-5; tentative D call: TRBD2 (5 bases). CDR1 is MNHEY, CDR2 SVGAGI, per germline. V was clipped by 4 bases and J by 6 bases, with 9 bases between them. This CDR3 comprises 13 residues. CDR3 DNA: TGTGCCAGCAGTTCTCTGCGGGCCGGGGAGCTGTTTTTT. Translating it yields CASSSLRAGELFF.

This CDR3 is CASSLSTDTQYF. CDR3 coding DNA: TGTGCCAGCAGCCTAAGCACAGATACGCAGTATTTT. This sequence joins TRBV11-2 and TRBJ2-3; D unclear. The length of the CDR3 is 12 residues. Per germline, CDR1 SGHAT and CDR2 FQNNGV. The V gene lost 5 bases and the J gene lost 0 bases, with 3 bases spanning the gap.

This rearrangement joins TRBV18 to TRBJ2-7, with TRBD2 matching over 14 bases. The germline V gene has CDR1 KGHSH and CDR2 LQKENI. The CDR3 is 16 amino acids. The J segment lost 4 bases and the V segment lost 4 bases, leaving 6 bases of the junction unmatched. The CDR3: CASSQGLAGELYEQYF. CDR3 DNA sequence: TGTGCCAGCTCACAGGGACTAGCGGGGGAGCTTTACGAGCAGTACTTC. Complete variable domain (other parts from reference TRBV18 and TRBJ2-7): NAGVMQNPRHLVRRRGQEARLRCSPMKGHSHVYWYRQLPEEGLKFMVYLQKENIIDESGMPKERFSAEFPKEGPSILRIQQVVRGDSAAYFCASSQGLAGELYEQYFGPGTRLTVT.

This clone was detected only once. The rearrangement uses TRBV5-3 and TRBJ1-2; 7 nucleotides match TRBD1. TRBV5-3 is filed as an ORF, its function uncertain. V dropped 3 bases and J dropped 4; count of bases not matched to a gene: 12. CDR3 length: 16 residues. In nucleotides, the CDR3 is TGTGCCAGAAGCTACCACGGAGGGGGCTCACCCTATGGCTACACCTTC. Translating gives CARSYHGGGSPYGYTF.

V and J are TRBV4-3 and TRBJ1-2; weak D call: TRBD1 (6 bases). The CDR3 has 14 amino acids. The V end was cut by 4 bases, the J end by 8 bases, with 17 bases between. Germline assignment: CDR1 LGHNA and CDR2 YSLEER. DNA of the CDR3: TGCGCCAGCAGCCCCCGAGGGGGGGCGAGGGGCTACACCTTC. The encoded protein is CASSPRGGARGYTF.

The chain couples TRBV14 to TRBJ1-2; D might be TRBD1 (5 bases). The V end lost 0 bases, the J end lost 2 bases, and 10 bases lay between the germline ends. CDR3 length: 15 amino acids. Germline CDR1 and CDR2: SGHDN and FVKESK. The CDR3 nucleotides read TGTGCCAGCAGCCAAGAAAACAGGCCCAACTATGGCTACACCTTC. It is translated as CASSQENRPNYGYTF.

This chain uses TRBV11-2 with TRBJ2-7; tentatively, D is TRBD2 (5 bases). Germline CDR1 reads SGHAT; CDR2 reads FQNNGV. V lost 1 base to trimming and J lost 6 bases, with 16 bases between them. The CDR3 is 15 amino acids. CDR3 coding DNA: TGTGCCAGCAGCTTAGGATCGGGAACCTCCGGCGAGCAGTACTTC. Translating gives CASSLGSGTSGEQYF. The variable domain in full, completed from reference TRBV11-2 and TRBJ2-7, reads EAGVAQSPRYKIIEKRQSVAFWCNPISGHATLYWYQQILGQGPKLLIQFQNNGVVDDSQLPKDRFSAERLKGVDSTLKIQPAKLEDSAVYLCASSLGSGTSGEQYFGPGTRLTVT.

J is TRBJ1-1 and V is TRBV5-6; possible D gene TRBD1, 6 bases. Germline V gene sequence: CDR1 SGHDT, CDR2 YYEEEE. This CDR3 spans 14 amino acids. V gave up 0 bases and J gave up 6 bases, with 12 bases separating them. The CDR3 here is CASSLGGRTPEAFF. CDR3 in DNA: TGTGCCAGCAGCTTGGGGGGGCGTACGCCTGAAGCTTTCTTT.